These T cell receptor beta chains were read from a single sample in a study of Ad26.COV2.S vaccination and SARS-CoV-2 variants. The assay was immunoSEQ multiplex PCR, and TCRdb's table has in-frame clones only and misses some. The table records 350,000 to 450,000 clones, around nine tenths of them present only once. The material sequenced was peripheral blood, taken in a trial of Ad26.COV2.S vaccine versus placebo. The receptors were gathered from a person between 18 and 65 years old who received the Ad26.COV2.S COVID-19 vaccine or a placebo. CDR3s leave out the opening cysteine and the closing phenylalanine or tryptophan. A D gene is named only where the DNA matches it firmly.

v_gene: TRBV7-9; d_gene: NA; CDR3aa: ASSFRIAESTDTQY
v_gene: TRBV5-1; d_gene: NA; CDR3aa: ASSLSSVNEQY
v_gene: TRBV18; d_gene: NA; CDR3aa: ASSLGLAKNIQY
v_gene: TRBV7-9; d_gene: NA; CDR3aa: ASSFSKETQY
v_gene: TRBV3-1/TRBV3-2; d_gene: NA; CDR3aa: ASSPSVDEQF
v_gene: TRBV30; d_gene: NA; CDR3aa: AWSVLAREKLF
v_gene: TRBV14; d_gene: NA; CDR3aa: ASSQLPVHTQY
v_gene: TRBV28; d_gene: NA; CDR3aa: ASSLWQDNYGYT
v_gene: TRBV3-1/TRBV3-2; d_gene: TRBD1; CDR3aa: ASSLHRGRATGELF
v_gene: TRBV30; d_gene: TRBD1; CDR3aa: AWRGTGANTEAF
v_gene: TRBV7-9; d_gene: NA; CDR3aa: ASSFRGLRRNRIDNEQF
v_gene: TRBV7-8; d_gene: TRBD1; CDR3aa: ASSLTGGRHEQY
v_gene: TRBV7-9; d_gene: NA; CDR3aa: ASSLASYSHEQY
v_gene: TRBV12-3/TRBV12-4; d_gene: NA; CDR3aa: ASSLGIGTQY
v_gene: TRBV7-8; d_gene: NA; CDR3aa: ASSFGTEATNEKLF
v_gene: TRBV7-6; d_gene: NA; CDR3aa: ASSHREREQY
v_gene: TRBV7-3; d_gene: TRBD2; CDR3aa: ASSLNPAGGPFRANEQF
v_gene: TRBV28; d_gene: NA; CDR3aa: ASSLGQPAKNIQY
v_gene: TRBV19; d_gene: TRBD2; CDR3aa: ASSIGITSGKGETQY
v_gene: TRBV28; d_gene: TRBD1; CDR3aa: ASRTGDTEAF
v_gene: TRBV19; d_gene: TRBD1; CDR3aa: AISRGLGETQY
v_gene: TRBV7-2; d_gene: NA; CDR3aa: ASSLSGRRSGNTIY
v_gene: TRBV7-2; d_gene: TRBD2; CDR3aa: ASSQGLAESYEQY
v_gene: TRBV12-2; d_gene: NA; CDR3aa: ASRLAQFRITYEQY
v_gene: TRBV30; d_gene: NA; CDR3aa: AWSVRGGWDTEAF
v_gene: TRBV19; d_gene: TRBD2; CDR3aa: ASSPSHTSGLTRYEQY
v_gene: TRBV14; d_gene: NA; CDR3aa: ASSQGLKGTEAF
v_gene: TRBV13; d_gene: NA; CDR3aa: ASSLEDGQETQY
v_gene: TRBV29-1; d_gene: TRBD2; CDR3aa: SVRPHLAGGADTQY
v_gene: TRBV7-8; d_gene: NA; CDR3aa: ASSSLGRGVGLF
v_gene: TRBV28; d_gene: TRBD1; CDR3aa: ASSKGQGTRTQY
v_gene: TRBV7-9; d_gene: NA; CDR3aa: ASSLASGEQY
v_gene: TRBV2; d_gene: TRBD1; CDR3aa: ASSGTGVSLRAQH
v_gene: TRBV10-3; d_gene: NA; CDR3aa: AISELKEQF
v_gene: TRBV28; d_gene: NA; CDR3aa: ASQTRDFYNEQF
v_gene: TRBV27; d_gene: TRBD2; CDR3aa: ASSLGIAGVGNEQF
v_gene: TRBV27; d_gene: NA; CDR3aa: ASFARATDTQY
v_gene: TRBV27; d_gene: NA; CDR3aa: ASSPGQIYEQY
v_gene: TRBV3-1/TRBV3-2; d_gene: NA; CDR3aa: ASSQAYGAQWY
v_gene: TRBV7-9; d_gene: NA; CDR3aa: ASSLGSPGNTIY
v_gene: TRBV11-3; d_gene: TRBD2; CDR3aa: ASSLVGSGGAAKNIQY
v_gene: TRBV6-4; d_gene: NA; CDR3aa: ASSDSGDTQY
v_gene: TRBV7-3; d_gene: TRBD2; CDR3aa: ASSSRYKSGRARYEQY
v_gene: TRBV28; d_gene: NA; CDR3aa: ASSFKTVYEQY
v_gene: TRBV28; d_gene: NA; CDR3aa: ASSTDTYEQY
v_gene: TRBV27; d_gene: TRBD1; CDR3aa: ASSLSPTGGTQY
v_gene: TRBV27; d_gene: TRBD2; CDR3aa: ASSYRLAGAVYEQF
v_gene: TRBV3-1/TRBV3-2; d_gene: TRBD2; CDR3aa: ASSPPGLASTDTQY
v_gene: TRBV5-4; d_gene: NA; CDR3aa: ASSTGTQAGNTIY
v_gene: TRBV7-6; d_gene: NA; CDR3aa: ASRKGGSNNEQF
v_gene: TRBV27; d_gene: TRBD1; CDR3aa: ASSFTGAGANVLT